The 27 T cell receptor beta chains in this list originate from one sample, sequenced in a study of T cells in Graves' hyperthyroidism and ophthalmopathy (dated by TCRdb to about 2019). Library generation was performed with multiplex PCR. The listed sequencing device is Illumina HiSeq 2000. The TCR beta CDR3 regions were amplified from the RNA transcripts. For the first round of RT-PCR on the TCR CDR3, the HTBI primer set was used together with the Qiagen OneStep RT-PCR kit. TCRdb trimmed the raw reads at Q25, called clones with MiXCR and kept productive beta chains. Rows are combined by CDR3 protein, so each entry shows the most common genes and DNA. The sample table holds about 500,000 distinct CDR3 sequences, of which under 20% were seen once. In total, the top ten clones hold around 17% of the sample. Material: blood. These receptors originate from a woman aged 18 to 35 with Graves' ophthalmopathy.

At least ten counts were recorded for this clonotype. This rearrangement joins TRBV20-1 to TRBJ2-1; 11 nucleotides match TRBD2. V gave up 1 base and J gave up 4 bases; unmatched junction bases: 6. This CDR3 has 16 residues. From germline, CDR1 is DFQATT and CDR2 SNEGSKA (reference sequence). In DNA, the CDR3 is TGCAGTGCTAGAGGGCTAGCGGGGGGTTCGTACAATGAGCAGTTCTTC. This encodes CSARGLAGGSYNEQFF.

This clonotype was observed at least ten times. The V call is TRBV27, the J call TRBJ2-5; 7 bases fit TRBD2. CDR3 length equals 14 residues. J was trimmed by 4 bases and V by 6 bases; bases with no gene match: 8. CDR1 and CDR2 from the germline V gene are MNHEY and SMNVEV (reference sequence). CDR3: CASRLSGGGETQYF. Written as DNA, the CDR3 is TGTGCCAGCAGGCTTTCGGGGGGAGGAGAGACCCAGTACTTC.

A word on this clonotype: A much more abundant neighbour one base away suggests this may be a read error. Written as DNA, the CDR3 is TGCGCCAGCAGCTTGGCACAGGGGGCTAATGAGCAGTACTTC. Translation: CASSLAQGANEQYF. The V call is TRBV5-1, the J call TRBJ2-1, with TRBD1 matching 9 bases. The end of the DNA aligns better with TRBJ2-7, so the J call may be wrong. The CDR3 has 14 residues. Germline assignment: CDR1 SGHRS and CDR2 YFSETQ.

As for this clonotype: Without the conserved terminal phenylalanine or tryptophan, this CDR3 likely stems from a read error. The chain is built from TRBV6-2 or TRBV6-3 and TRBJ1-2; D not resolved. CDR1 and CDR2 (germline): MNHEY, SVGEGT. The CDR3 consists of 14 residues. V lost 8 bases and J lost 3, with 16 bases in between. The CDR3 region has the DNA TGTGCCAGCGAACACGGCGGATCGGACTATGGCTACACCCTC. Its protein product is CASEHGGSDYGYTL.

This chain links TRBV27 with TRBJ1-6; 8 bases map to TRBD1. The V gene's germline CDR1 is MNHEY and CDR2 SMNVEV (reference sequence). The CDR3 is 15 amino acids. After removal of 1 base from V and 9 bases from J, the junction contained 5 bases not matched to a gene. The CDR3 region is CASSLLGQEGSPLHF. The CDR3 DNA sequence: TGTGCCAGCAGTTTATTGGGACAGGAGGGTTCACCCCTCCACTTT.

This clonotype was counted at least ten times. The CDR3 DNA reads as TGTGCCAGCAGCCTCCCTCGGTCCTACGAGCAGTACTTC. Translation gives CASSLPRSYEQYF. The chain is built from TRBV14 and TRBJ2-7; D is unresolved. The ends were cut back, 4 bases at V and 1 base at J, with 8 bases in the middle. CDR1 and CDR2 (germline): SGHDN, FVKESK. The CDR3 totals 13 residues.

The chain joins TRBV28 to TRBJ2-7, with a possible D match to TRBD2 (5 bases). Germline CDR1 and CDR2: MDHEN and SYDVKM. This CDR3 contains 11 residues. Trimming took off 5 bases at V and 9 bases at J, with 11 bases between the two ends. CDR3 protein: CASSPGVGQYF. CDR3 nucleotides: TGTGCCAGCAGTCCCGGGGTAGGGCAGTACTTC.

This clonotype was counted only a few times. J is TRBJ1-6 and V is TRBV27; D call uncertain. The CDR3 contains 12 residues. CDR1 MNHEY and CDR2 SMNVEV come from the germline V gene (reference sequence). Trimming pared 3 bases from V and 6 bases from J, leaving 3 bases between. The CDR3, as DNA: TGTGCCAGCAGTTTGATTAATTCACCCCTCCACTTT. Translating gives CASSLINSPLHF.

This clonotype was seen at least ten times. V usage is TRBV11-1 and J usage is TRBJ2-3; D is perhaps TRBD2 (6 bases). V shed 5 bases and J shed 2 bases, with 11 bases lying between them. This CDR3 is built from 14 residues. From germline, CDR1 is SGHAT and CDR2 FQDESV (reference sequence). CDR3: CASSRGENTDTQYF. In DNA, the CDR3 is TGTGCCAGCAGCCGCGGGGAAAACACAGATACGCAGTATTTT. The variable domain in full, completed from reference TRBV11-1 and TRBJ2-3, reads EAEVAQSPRYKITEKSQAVAFWCDPISGHATLYWYRQILGQGPELLVQFQDESVVDDSQLPKDRFSAERLKGVDSTLKIQPAELGDSAMYLCASSRGENTDTQYFGPGTRLTVL.

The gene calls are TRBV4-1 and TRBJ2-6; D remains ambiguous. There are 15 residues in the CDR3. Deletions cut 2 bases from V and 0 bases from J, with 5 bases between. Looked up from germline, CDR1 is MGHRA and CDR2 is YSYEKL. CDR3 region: CASSQQFSGANVLTF. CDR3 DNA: TGCGCCAGCAGCCAACAGTTCTCTGGGGCCAACGTCCTGACTTTC.

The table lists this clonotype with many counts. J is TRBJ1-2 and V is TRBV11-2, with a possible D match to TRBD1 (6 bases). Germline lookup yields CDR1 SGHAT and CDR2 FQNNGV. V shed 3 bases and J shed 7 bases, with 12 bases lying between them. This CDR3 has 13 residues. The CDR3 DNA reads TGTGCCAGCAGCTTGGCCAGGGGCGGTGGCTACACCTTC. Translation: CASSLARGGGYTF.

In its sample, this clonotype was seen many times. As DNA, the CDR3 is TGTGCCAGCAAGGCAGGAAACTATGGCTACACCTTC. Encoded protein: CASKAGNYGYTF. V gene TRBV6-1 combines with J gene TRBJ1-2; D gene unclear. The germline gives CDR1 MNHNS, CDR2 SASEGT. CDR3 length: 12 amino acids. The ends were cut back, 7 bases at V and 2 bases at J, with 8 bases in the middle.

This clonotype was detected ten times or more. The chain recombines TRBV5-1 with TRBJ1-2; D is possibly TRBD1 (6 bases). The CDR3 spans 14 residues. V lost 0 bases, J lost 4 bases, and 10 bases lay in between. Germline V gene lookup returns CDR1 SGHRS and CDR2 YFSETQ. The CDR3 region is CASSLDGGAYGYTF. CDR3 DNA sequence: TGCGCCAGCAGCTTGGATGGGGGCGCCTATGGCTACACCTTC.

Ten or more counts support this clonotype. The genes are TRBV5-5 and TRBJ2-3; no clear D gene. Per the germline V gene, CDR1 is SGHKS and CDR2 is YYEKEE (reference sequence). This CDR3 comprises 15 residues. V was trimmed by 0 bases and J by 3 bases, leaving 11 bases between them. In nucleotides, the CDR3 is TGTGCCAGCAGCTTGGGAGCAGGAGAGACAGATACGCAGTATTTT. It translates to CASSLGAGETDTQYF.

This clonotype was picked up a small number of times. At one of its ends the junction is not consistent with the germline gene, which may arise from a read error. The CDR3: CASSGGKSSHEQYF. The CDR3 DNA reads TGTGCCAGCAGCGGCGGGAAAAGCTCCCACGAGCAGTACTTC. The chain employs TRBV2 and TRBJ2-7, with D possibly matching TRBD2 (6 bases). This CDR3 is built from 14 residues. The germline V gene encodes CDR1 SNHLY and CDR2 FYNNEI.

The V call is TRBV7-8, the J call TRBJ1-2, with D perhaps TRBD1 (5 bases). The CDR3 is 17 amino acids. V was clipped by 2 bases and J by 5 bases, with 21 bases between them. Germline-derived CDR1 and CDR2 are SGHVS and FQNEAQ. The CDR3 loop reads CASSLTANTGARYGYTF. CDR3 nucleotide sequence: TGTGCCAGCAGCTTAACAGCTAACACCGGGGCTAGGTATGGCTACACCTTC. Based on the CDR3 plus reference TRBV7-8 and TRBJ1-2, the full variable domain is GAGVSQSPRYKVAKRGQDVALRCDPISGHVSLFWYQQALGQGPEFLTYFQNEAQLDKSGLPSDRFFAERPEGSVSTLKIQRTQQEDSAVYLCASSLTANTGARYGYTFGSGTRLTVV.

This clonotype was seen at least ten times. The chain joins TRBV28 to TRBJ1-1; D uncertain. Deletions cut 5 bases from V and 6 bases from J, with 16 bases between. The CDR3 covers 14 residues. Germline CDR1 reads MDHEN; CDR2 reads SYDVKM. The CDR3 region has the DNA TGTGCCAGCAGTACCAAGCTGGGCAACGCTGAAGCTTTCTTT. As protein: CASSTKLGNAEAFF.

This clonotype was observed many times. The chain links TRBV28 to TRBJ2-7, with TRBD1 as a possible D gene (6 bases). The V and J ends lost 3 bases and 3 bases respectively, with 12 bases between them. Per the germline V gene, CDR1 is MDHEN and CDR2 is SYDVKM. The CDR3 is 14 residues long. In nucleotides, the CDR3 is TGTGCCAGCAGTTTTTGGACAGCTCGCTACGAGCAGTACTTC. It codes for CASSFWTARYEQYF.

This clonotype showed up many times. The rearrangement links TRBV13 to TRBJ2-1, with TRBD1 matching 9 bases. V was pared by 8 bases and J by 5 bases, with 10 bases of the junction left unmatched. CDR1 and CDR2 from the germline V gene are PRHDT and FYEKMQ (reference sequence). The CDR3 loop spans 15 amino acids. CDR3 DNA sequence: TGTGCCAGCGGAGCCCGAGGGGACAGGGACAATGAGCAGTTCTTC. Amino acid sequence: CASGARGDRDNEQFF.

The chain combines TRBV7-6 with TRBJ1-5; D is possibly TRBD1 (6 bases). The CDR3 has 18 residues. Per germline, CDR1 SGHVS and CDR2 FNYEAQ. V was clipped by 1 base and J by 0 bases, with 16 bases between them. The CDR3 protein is CASSLVGGQWASNQPQHF. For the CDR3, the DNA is TGTGCCAGCAGCTTAGTGGGGGGGCAGTGGGCTAGCAATCAGCCCCAGCATTTT.

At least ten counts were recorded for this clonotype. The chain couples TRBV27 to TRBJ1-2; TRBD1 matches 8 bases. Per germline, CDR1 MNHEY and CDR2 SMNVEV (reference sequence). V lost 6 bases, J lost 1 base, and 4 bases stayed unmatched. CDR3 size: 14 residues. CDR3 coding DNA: TGTGCCAGCAGCTTGGACAGGGTTAACTATGGCTACACCTTC. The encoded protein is CASSLDRVNYGYTF.

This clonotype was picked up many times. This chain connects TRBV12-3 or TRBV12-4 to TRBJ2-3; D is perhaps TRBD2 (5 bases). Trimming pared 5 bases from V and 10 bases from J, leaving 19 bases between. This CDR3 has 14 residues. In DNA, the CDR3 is TGTGCCAGCAGTCCCCGATTTCGGGCCGGGGCGCAGTATTTT. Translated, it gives CASSPRFRAGAQYF.

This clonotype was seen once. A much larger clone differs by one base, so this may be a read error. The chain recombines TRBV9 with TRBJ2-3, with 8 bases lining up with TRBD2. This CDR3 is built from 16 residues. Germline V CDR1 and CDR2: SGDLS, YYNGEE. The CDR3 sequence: CASSVEPAGAGDMQYF. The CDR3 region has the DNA TGTGCCAGCAGCGTAGAACCAGCGGGAGCGGGAGATATGCAGTATTTT.

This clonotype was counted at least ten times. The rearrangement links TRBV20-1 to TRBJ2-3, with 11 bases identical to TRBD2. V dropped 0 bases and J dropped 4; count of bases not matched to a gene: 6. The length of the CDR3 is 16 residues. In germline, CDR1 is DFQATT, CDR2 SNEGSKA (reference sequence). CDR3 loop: CSARDPTSGMADTQYF. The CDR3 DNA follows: TGCAGTGCTAGAGACCCGACTAGCGGGATGGCAGATACGCAGTATTTT.

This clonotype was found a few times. The CDR3 reads CSARDLVGQAGQPQHF. The CDR3 region has the DNA TGCAGTGCTAGAGATCTGGTAGGGCAGGCCGGGCAGCCCCAGCATTTT. V and J are TRBV20-1 and TRBJ1-5, with D unclear. Per germline, CDR1 DFQATT and CDR2 SNEGSKA (reference sequence). There are 16 residues in the CDR3. V was pared by 0 bases and J by 7 bases, with 19 bases between.

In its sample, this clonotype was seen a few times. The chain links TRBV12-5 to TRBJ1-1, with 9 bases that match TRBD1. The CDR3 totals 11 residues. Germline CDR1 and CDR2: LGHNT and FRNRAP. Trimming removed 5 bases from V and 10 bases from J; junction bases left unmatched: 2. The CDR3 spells CASGRQGVAFF. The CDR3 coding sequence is TGTGCTAGTGGTCGACAGGGGGTAGCTTTCTTT. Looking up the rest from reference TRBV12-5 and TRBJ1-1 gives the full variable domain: DARVTQTPRHKVTEMGQEVTMRCQPILGHNTVFWYRQTMMQGLELLAYFRNRAPLDDSGMPKDRFSAEMPDATLATLKIQPSEPRDSAVYFCASGRQGVAFFGQGTRLTVV.

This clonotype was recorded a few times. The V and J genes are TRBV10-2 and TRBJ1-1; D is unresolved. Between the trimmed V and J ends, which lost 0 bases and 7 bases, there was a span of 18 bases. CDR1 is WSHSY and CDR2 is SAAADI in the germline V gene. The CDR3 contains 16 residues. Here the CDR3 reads CASSESMSIGMGEAFF. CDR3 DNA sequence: TGCGCCAGCAGTGAGTCGATGAGCATAGGGATGGGTGAAGCTTTCTTT.